This passage covers 7 T cell receptor beta chains from one sample sequenced in a study of blood T cell repertoires in COVID-19 (dated by TCRdb to about 2020). Library preparation employed the immunoSEQ multiplex PCR assay. Imported from immuneACCESS, the table was reduced by TCRdb to in-frame sequences with V and J called. These copies leave out some clones; in studies compared against another copy, an unresolved V gene accounts for under half, and the cause of the remainder is not known. The sample records 180,000 or so clones, around four fifths of which are singletons. The ten biggest clones cover less than 4.5% of the sample. Sequenced material: PBMCs or T cells enriched from blood (not recorded which). The receptor set was obtained from a woman in her forties or fifties in a cohort exposed to, infected with or recovered from COVID-19 (not recorded which).

The CDR3 sequence: CASNIQGVPYGYTF. CDR3 sequence (DNA): TGTGCCAGCAATATACAGGGGGTTCCCTATGGCTACACCTTC. The chain couples TRBV5-6 to TRBJ1-2, with 8 bases lining up with TRBD1. Germline CDR1 is SGHDT and CDR2 is YYEEEE. This CDR3 contains 14 residues. Unmatched junction bases numbered 8, after V lost 6 bases and J lost 4 bases.

A single count supports this clone. CDR3 in DNA: TGCAGCGTTGGGGACATACCCTACGAGCAGTACTTC. It specifies CSVGDIPYEQYF. V is TRBV29-1 and J is TRBJ2-7; perhaps TRBD1 as D (6 bases). Per germline, CDR1 SQVTM and CDR2 ANQGSEA. There are 12 residues in the CDR3. Between the trimmed V and J ends, which lost 4 bases and 2 bases, there was a span of 9 bases.

This rearrangement joins TRBV7-3 to TRBJ2-1; D ambiguous. Trimming shortened V by 5 bases and J by 5 bases, and 22 bases separated the two germline ends. This CDR3 contains 17 residues. Germline CDR1 reads SGHTA; CDR2 reads FQGTGA. The CDR3 DNA reads as TGTGCCAGCAGCCCGACTTCCCGGGTCGAAATTCACAATGAGCAGTTCTTC. This sequence encodes CASSPTSRVEIHNEQFF.

This chain joins TRBV5-6 and TRBJ2-2; TRBD1 matches at 8 bases. The germline V gene encodes CDR1 SGHDT and CDR2 YYEEEE. The CDR3 runs to 16 residues. The J segment lost 4 bases and the V segment lost 5 bases, leaving 10 bases of the junction unmatched. CDR3: CASRSFTGGITGELFF. The DNA for the CDR3 is TGTGCCAGCAGATCATTTACAGGGGGGATCACCGGGGAGCTGTTTTTT.

V is TRBV11-3 and J is TRBJ2-2, with D perhaps matching TRBD2 (6 bases). CDR3 length: 17 residues. The V gene lost 0 bases and the J gene lost 2 bases, with 13 bases spanning the gap. Germline CDR1 SGHNT, CDR2 YENEEA. The CDR3 bases are TGTGCCAGCAGCTTAGATCCGACTAGGGGAAACACCGGGGAGCTGTTTTTT. The encoded protein is CASSLDPTRGNTGELFF.

V and J are TRBV27 and TRBJ1-2, with 12 bases that match TRBD1. CDR1 is MNHEY, CDR2 SMNVEV, per germline (reference sequence). V trimming: 3 bases; J trimming: 8 bases; junction bases outside the gene matches: 7. The length of the CDR3 is 15 residues. CDR3 sequence reads: CASSFSGTGGAGYTF. DNA of the CDR3: TGTGCCAGCAGTTTTTCCGGGACAGGGGGCGCGGGCTACACCTTC.

The V and J genes are TRBV28 and TRBJ1-1, with D perhaps matching TRBD1 (6 bases). Germline V gene sequence: CDR1 MDHEN, CDR2 SYDVKM. Trimming stripped 4 bases from V and 1 base from J, with 10 bases between. The CDR3 loop spans 14 amino acids. The CDR3 DNA sequence: TGTGCCAGCAGTTCTGTGGACAGGAACACTGAAGCTTTCTTT. Protein product: CASSSVDRNTEAFF.